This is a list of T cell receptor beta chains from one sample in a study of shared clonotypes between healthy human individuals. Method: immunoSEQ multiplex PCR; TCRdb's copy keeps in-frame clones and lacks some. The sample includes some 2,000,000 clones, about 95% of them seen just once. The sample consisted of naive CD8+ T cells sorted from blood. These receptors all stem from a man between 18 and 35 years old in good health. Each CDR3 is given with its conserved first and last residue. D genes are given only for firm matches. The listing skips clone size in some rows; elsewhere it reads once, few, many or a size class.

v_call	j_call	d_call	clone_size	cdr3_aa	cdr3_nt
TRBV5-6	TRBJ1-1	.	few	CASSLAIGGAGTEAFF	TGTGCCAGCAGCTTGGCCATCGGGGGGGCAGGAACTGAAGCTTTCTTT
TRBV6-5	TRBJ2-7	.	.	CASSYGTGEGEQYF	TGTGCCAGCAGTTACGGTACAGGGGAGGGGGAGCAGTACTTC
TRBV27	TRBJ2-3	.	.	CASSLTQGVTDTQYF	TGTGCCAGCAGTTTAACACAGGGAGTCACAGATACGCAGTATTTT
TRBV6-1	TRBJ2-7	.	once	CASSGGYEQYF	TGTGCCAGCAGTGGGGGATACGAGCAGTACTTC
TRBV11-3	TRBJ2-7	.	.	CASSFGGTYEQYF	TGTGCCAGCAGCTTTGGCGGTACCTACGAGCAGTACTTC
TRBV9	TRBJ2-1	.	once	CASSVDYGDSYNEQFF	TGTGCCAGCAGCGTAGATTATGGGGATTCCTACAATGAGCAGTTCTTC
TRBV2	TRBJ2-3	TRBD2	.	CASSYSGGGETDTQYF	TGTGCCAGCAGTTACAGCGGCGGGGGGGAGACAGATACGCAGTATTTT
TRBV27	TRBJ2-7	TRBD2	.	CASRYDSGGYEQYF	TGTGCCAGCAGATATGACAGCGGGGGGTACGAGCAGTACTTC
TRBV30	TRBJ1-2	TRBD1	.	CAWSRQGDGYTF	TGTGCCTGGAGTAGACAGGGGGATGGCTACACCTTC
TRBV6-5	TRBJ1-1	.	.	CASSTLGSNTEAFF	TGTGCCAGCAGCACATTAGGGTCGAACACTGAAGCTTTCTTT
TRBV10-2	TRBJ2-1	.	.	CASSEPPGEQFF	TGCGCCAGCAGTGAACCACCGGGGGAGCAGTTCTTC
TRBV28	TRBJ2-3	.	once	CASSSRREGTDTQYF	TGTGCCAGCAGTTCCCGGAGGGAGGGCACAGATACGCAGTATTTT
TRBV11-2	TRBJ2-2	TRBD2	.	CASSLAPWRESTGELFF	TGTGCCAGCAGCTTAGCCCCCTGGCGGGAGAGCACCGGGGAGCTGTTTTTT
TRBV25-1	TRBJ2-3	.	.	CATYTDTQYF	TGTGCCACCTACACAGATACGCAGTATTTT
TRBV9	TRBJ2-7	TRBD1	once	CASSVDPGGSYEQYF	TGTGCCAGCAGCGTAGACCCAGGGGGCTCCTACGAGCAGTACTTC
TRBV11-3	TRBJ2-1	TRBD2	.	CASSLGGAGEPRDEQFF	TGTGCCAGCAGCTTAGGAGGAGCGGGGGAGCCCAGGGATGAGCAGTTCTTC
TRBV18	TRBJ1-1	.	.	CASSPLSRTAEEKAFF	TGTGCCAGCTCACCCCTCAGTCGGACAGCCGAGGAGAAAGCTTTCTTT
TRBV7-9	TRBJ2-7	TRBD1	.	CASSLPGTGNSYEQYF	TGTGCCAGCAGCCTTCCCGGGACAGGGAACTCCTACGAGCAGTACTTC
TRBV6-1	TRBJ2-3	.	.	CASREGGTDTQYF	TGTGCCAGCAGAGAAGGGGGAACAGATACGCAGTATTTT
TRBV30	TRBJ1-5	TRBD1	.	CAWSSGTGFQPQHF	TGTGCCTGGAGCTCGGGGACAGGATTTCAGCCCCAGCATTTT
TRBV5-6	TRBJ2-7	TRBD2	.	CASTFYRTRNSYEQYF	TGTGCCAGCACCTTCTATCGGACTAGGAATTCCTACGAGCAGTACTTC
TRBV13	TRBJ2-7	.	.	CASSLLATDEQYF	TGTGCCAGCAGCCTCCTAGCGACCGACGAGCAGTACTTC
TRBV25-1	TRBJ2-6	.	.	CASSDDRSSGANVLTF	TGTGCCAGCAGTGACGACAGGAGCTCTGGGGCCAACGTCCTGACTTTC
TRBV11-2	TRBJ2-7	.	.	CASSFQSLYEQYF	TGTGCCAGCAGCTTCCAATCGCTCTACGAGCAGTACTTC
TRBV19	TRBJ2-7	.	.	CASSIGFGAATYEQYF	TGTGCCAGTAGTATAGGGTTCGGCGCGGCCACCTACGAGCAGTACTTC
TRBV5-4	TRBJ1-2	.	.	CASSSPELLKGYTF	TGTGCCAGCAGCTCCCCTGAGTTGCTTAAGGGCTACACCTTC
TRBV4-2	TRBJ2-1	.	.	CASSQDTGAYNEQFF	TGTGCCAGCAGCCAAGATACTGGCGCCTACAATGAGCAGTTCTTC
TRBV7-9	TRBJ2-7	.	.	CASSIPLQEDEQYF	TGTGCCAGCAGCATACCACTACAAGAGGACGAGCAGTACTTC
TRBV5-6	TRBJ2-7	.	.	CATSIASSYEQYF	TGTGCCACCTCAATAGCGAGCTCCTACGAGCAGTACTTC
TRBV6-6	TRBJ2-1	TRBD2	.	CASRPGLAPYNEQFF	TGTGCCAGCAGACCGGGACTAGCGCCGTACAATGAGCAGTTCTTC
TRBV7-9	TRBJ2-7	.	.	CASSLRSDRSPYEQYF	TGTGCCAGCAGCTTAAGGAGCGACAGGAGTCCCTACGAGCAGTACTTC
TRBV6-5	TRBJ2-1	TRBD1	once	CASRSGTVLYNEQFF	TGTGCCAGCAGATCCGGGACAGTGTTATACAATGAGCAGTTCTTC
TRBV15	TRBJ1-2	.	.	CATSRDLFISNYGYTF	TGTGCCACCAGCAGAGATCTTTTCATTTCTAACTATGGCTACACCTTC
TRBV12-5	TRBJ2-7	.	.	CASGLVKGAEQYF	TGTGCTAGTGGTTTGGTAAAGGGTGCCGAGCAGTACTTC
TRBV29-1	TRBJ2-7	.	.	CSVKDYEQYF	TGCAGCGTTAAAGACTACGAGCAGTACTTC
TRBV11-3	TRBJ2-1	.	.	CASSLTPAEQFF	TGTGCCAGCAGCTTAACACCGGCTGAGCAGTTCTTC
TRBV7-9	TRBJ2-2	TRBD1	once	CANRGQDTGELFF	TGTGCCAACAGGGGGCAGGACACCGGGGAGCTGTTTTTT
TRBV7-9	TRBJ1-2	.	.	CASSLGVEYGYTF	TGTGCCAGCAGCTTAGGGGTTGAGTATGGCTACACCTTC
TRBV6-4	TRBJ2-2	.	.	CASSENPGRYTGELFF	TGTGCCAGCAGTGAAAATCCGGGCCGGTACACCGGGGAGCTGTTTTTT
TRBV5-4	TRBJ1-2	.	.	CASTVTGARDGYTF	TGTGCCAGCACTGTGACGGGGGCTAGGGATGGCTACACCTTC
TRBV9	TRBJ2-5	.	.	CASSPSGTETQYF	TGTGCCAGCAGCCCCTCAGGGACCGAGACCCAGTACTTC
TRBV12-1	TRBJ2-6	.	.	CASSTRPVQSRANVLTF	TGTGCCAGCAGCACACGGCCTGTACAAAGTCGGGCCAACGTCCTGACTTTC
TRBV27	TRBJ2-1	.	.	CASSLASGRNEQFF	TGTGCCAGCAGTTTGGCATCGGGGAGAAATGAGCAGTTCTTC
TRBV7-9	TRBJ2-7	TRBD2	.	CASSGGTSDEQYF	TGTGCCAGCAGCGGCGGGACTAGCGACGAGCAGTACTTC
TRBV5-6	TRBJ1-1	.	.	CASSLSWVNAEAFF	TGTGCCAGCAGCTTGTCCTGGGTGAACGCTGAAGCTTTCTTT
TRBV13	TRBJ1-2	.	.	CASSSLSTPGHYGYTF	TGTGCCAGCAGCTCCCTCAGCACTCCAGGGCACTATGGCTACACCTTC
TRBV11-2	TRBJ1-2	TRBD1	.	CASSFTTTGVEGYTF	TGTGCCAGCAGTTTTACGACTACAGGGGTTGAGGGCTACACCTTC
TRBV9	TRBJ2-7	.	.	CASSLGDPYEQYF	TGTGCCAGCAGCCTTGGCGATCCCTACGAGCAGTACTTC
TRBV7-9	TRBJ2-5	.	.	CASSGTSQETQYF	TGTGCCAGCAGCGGGACATCACAAGAGACCCAGTACTTC
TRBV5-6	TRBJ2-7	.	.	CASSPTESYEQYF	TGTGCCAGCAGTCCGACAGAGTCCTACGAGCAGTACTTC
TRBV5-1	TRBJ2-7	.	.	CASSLMPDSYEQYF	TGCGCCAGCAGCTTAATGCCCGACTCCTACGAGCAGTACTTC
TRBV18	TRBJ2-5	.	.	CASSPGAGGETQYF	TGTGCCAGCTCACCAGGGGCGGGTGGAGAGACCCAGTACTTC